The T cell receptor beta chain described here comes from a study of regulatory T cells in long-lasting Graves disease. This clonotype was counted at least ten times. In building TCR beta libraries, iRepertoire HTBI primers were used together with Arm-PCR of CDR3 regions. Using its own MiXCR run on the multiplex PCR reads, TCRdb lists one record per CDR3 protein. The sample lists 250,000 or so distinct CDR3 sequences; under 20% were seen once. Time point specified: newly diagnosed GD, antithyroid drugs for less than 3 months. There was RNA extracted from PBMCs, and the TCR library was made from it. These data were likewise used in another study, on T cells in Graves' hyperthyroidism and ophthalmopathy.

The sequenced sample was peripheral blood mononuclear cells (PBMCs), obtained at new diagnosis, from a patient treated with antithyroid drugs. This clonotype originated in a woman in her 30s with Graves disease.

CDR3 in amino acids: CASSFGQGDTEAFF. The CDR3 bases are TGTGCCAGCAGCTTTGGACAGGGGGACACTGAAGCTTTCTTT. The chain employs TRBV13 and TRBJ1-1, with TRBD1 matching over 10 bases. This CDR3 contains 14 residues. Germline trimming cut 3 bases from V and 3 bases from J; bases unmatched to any gene: 1. Germline assignment: CDR1 PRHDT and CDR2 FYEKMQ (reference sequence).